The present entry profiles one TCR beta chain with its context. Germline-derived CDR1 and CDR2 are KGHSH and LQKENI. Losses at the gene ends were 6 bases for V and 2 bases for J; bases not matched to a gene: 6. The CDR3 is made up of 16 amino acids. The data were obtained in a study of beta chain features in type 1 diabetes. All of the isolated RNA was reverse transcribed, so expressed TCRB transcripts were sequenced. Measured with immunoSEQ multiplex PCR; TCRdb has only the in-frame clones, and not every one. The table records some 150,000 clones, about 50% of them present only once. The source material was Tregs from blood. This receptor was obtained from a man aged 18 to 30 in good health. The V and J genes are TRBV18 and TRBJ2-1, with TRBD2 matching over 11 bases. CDR3 sequence reads: CASSTSGRTAYNEQFF. The CDR3 DNA is TGTGCCAGCTCCACTAGCGGGAGAACGGCCTACAATGAGCAGTTCTTC.